The 17 T cell receptor beta chains below come from one sample, sequenced in a study of blood T cells in healthy people across ages. A sample-barcoded 5' primer and a J-beta primer mix were used in a second PCR of about 7 to 12 cycles. TCRdb ran MiXCR on the 5' RACE reads and lists one entry per CDR3 protein. The table includes 900,000 to 950,000 distinct CDR3 sequences, under 35% detected once. This same sample was also taken into another study, of T cells of mothers and their children.

Sequencing was carried out using blood. The receptors derive from a woman aged 40 to 50 in good health.

This clonotype was observed at least ten times. The chain is built from TRBV20-1 and TRBJ2-7; 8 bases agree with TRBD2. With V trimmed by 6 bases and J by 6 bases, 7 bases remained unmatched. This CDR3 is 12 amino acids long. Looked up from germline, CDR1 is DFQATT and CDR2 is SNEGSKA (reference sequence). The CDR3 region has the DNA TGCAGTGCCATCGGGGGGGATCGCGAGCAGTACTTC. Its translation: CSAIGGDREQYF.

This clonotype was observed a handful of times. The chain is built from TRBV28 and TRBJ2-2; no firm D call. The V gene lost 3 bases and the J gene lost 3 bases, with 5 bases spanning the gap. Germline CDR1 reads MDHEN; CDR2 reads SYDVKM. This CDR3 is built from 13 residues. In DNA, the CDR3 is TGTGCCAGCAGTTTCCTCTACACCGGGGAGCTGTTTTTT. This codes for CASSFLYTGELFF. The whole variable domain, remainder taken from reference TRBV28 and TRBJ2-2, is DVKVTQSSRYLVKRTGEKVFLECVQDMDHENMFWYRQDPGLGLRLIYFSYDVKMKEKGDIPEGYSVSREKKERFSLILESASTNQTSMYLCASSFLYTGELFFGEGSRLTVL.

The J gene is TRBJ1-6, the V gene TRBV20-1; 7 bases are shared with TRBD1. CDR1 and CDR2 (germline): DFQATT, SNEGSKA (reference sequence). The CDR3 has 15 residues. V trimming: 3 bases; J trimming: 1 base; junction bases outside the gene matches: 3. CDR3 loop: CSASDRASYNSPLHF. In DNA, the CDR3 is TGCAGTGCTAGCGACAGGGCGTCCTATAATTCACCCCTCCACTTT.

The chain uses TRBV2 and TRBJ2-7; D is uncertain. V lost 6 bases, J lost 2 bases, and 11 bases lay in between. The CDR3 is made up of 13 amino acids. The germline gives CDR1 SNHLY, CDR2 FYNNEI. In DNA, the CDR3 is TGTGCCAGCAGATCGGACCCGACCTACGAGCAGTACTTC. It specifies CASRSDPTYEQYF.

As to this clonotype: A much larger clone sits a single nucleotide away, making a read error possible. The chain recombines TRBV14 with TRBJ2-4; no clear D. Near its end, the DNA agrees better with TRBJ2-7, so the J call may be wrong. Per germline, CDR1 SGHDN and CDR2 FVKESK. This CDR3 comprises 13 residues. The CDR3 loop reads CASSQSGPNEQYF. As DNA, the CDR3 is TGTGCCAGCAGCCAAAGTGGTCCCAACGAGCAGTACTTC.

On this clonotype: A junction end diverges from the germline sequence, so it may reflect a read error. This chain links TRBV2 with TRBJ2-3; either TRBD1 or TRBD2 may fit D (5 bases each). Germline assignment: CDR1 SNHLY and CDR2 FYNNEI. The CDR3 has 15 amino acids. The CDR3 nucleotides read TGTGCCAGCAGACAGGATCGATCTAGCATAGATACGCAGTATTTT. It codes for CASRQDRSSIDTQYF.

This clonotype was counted only a few times. J is TRBJ1-1 and V is TRBV28, with D uncertain. The CDR3 loop spans 15 amino acids. CDR1 is MDHEN, CDR2 SYDVKM, per germline. V shed 6 bases and J shed 0 bases, with 14 bases lying between them. CDR3 in amino acids: CASSSRSSMNTEAFF. CDR3 bases: TGTGCCAGCAGCTCGAGGTCGAGCATGAACACTGAAGCTTTCTTT.

Ten or more counts support this clonotype. The V gene is TRBV7-2, the J gene TRBJ2-7; 8 bases are shared with TRBD1. CDR1 and CDR2 from the germline V gene are SGHTA and FQGNSA. V shed 1 base and J 4 bases; nucleotides not matched to a gene: 9. The CDR3 extends over 16 amino acids. CDR3 loop: CASSLGTGMVLYEQYF. The CDR3 DNA sequence: TGTGCCAGCAGCTTAGGGACAGGGATGGTTCTTTACGAGCAGTACTTC.

This clonotype was recorded many times. CDR3 amino acids: CASSSRTGGTNEQYF. CDR3 coding DNA: TGTGCCAGCAGCTCTCGGACAGGGGGCACGAACGAGCAGTACTTC. This chain uses TRBV7-8 with TRBJ2-7, with 11 positions matching TRBD1. Trimming removed 4 bases from V and 5 bases from J; junction bases left unmatched: 7. Germline values: CDR1 SGHVS, CDR2 FQNEAQ. The CDR3 length is 15 residues.

There are many counts of this clonotype. V usage is TRBV5-1 and J usage is TRBJ2-7, with D perhaps TRBD2 (5 bases). The CDR3 is made up of 13 amino acids. Germline CDR1 and CDR2: SGHRS and YFSETQ. The V end lost 4 bases, the J end lost 3 bases, and 11 bases lay between the germline ends. The CDR3 DNA sequence: TGCGCCAGCAGCAGGACTCCACTCTACGAGCAGTACTTC. Protein: CASSRTPLYEQYF.

CDR3: CASPGQGAHGYTF. The CDR3 bases are TGTGCCAGCCCAGGACAGGGGGCCCATGGCTACACCTTC. V gene TRBV5-5 combines with J gene TRBJ1-2; 11 bases line up with TRBD1. CDR1 and CDR2 from the germline V gene are SGHKS and YYEKEE (reference sequence). The CDR3 consists of 13 residues. J lost 6 bases, V lost 7 bases, and 5 bases had no gene match.

V gene TRBV5-1 combines with J gene TRBJ2-3; no definite D call. The germline gives CDR1 SGHRS, CDR2 YFSETQ. The CDR3 contains 14 residues. The V end was cut by 5 bases, the J end by 0 bases, with 10 bases between. CDR3 region: CASSTQHSTDTQYF. CDR3 in DNA: TGCGCCAGCAGTACTCAGCATAGCACAGATACGCAGTATTTT.

Only a few counts were recorded for this clonotype. This chain connects TRBV5-1 to TRBJ2-5; maybe TRBD1 (6 bases). The V gene's germline CDR1 is SGHRS and CDR2 YFSETQ. The CDR3 length is 12 residues. The V gene lost 0 bases and the J gene lost 11 bases, with 11 bases spanning the gap. The CDR3 DNA follows: TGCGCCAGCAGCTTGGAGGGGGTCGGGCAGTACTTC. It codes for CASSLEGVGQYF.

This clonotype was picked up many times. V and J are TRBV29-1 and TRBJ2-7; D possibly corresponds to TRBD1 (5 bases). The CDR3 consists of 14 residues. V gave up 0 bases and J gave up 3 bases, with 12 bases separating them. Germline loops: CDR1 SQVTM, CDR2 ANQGSEA. The CDR3 protein is CSVEDPGLSYEQYF. For the CDR3, the DNA is TGCAGCGTTGAAGATCCAGGGCTTAGCTACGAGCAGTACTTC.

The genes are TRBV2 and TRBJ2-7; a weak D match, TRBD2 (5 bases). The CDR3 sequence is 13 residues long. The V gene lost 7 bases and the J gene lost 2 bases, with 12 bases spanning the gap. The germline V gene has CDR1 SNHLY and CDR2 FYNNEI. CDR3 sequence reads: CASNTDGTYEQYF. CDR3 nucleotides: TGTGCCAGCAATACGGACGGGACCTACGAGCAGTACTTC.

In this sample, this clonotype turned up many times. The rearrangement uses TRBV5-1 and TRBJ1-1, with D perhaps matching TRBD1 (6 bases). V lost 2 bases to trimming and J lost 1 base, with 12 bases between them. There are 15 residues in the CDR3. Germline CDR1 reads SGHRS; CDR2 reads YFSETQ. CDR3 protein: CASSFGQPGNTEAFF. CDR3 nucleotides: TGCGCCAGCAGCTTCGGACAGCCGGGGAACACTGAAGCTTTCTTT. Full variable domain (outside the CDR3, taken from reference TRBV5-1 and TRBJ1-1): KAGVTQTPRYLIKTRGQQVTLSCSPISGHRSVSWYQQTPGQGLQFLFEYFSETQRNKGNFPGRFSGRQFSNSRSEMNVSTLELGDSALYLCASSFGQPGNTEAFFGQGTRLTVV.

This clonotype has ten or more counts. The CDR3 region has the DNA TGTGCCAGCAGTTACACGGGACAGGGGAACTATGGCTACACCTTC. Translation gives CASSYTGQGNYGYTF. The gene calls are TRBV6-6 and TRBJ1-2; 10 positions agree with TRBD1. Per germline, CDR1 MNHNY and CDR2 SVGAGI (reference sequence). J lost 2 bases, V lost 2 bases, and 2 bases had no gene match. The CDR3 contains 15 residues.